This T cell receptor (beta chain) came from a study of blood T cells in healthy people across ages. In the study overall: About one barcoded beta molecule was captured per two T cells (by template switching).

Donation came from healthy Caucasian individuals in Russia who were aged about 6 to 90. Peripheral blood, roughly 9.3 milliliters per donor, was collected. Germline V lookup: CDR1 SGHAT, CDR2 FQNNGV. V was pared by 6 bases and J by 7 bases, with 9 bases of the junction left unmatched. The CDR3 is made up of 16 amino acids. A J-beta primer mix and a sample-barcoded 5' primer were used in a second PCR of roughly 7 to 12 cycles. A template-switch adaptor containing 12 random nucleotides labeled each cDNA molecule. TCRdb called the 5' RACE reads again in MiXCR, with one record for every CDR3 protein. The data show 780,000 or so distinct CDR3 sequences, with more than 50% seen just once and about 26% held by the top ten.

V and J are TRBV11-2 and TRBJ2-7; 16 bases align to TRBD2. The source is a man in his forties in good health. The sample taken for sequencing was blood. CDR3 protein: CASRGLAGGLDNEQYF. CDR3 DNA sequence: TGTGCCAGCAGGGGACTAGCGGGGGGGCTGGACAATGAGCAGTACTTC.